This T cell receptor beta chain stems from a study of cytomegalovirus exposure and HLA in healthy donors. This clone was found once. Its antigen remains unidentified. Trimming took 4 bases from V and 4 from J, leaving 15 bases between them. Germline V CDR1 and CDR2: SGHTS, YDEGEE. The CDR3 loop spans 16 amino acids. The primer mix had 60 Vbeta and 13 Jbeta primers. Generated by immunoSEQ multiplex PCR, the TCRdb table keeps only in-frame clones and is missing some. The repertoire holds fewer than 200,000 clones, with over 60% as singletons. Study conclusions and caveats: In a later analysis, HLA-associated TCR beta chains were more clonally expanded than equally common others. It has been reported that TCR beta sequences accurately predicted the HLA-A and HLA-B alleles of most subjects. Previous analysis showed most TCR beta V segments were productive about 87% or about 30% of the time.

The source of this sequence is a female donor in good health and CMV-seronegative. Input material: PBMCs. V usage is TRBV5-8 and J usage is TRBJ1-6; maybe TRBD1 (6 bases). This chain's CDR3 is CASSRIRDKYNSPLHF. For the CDR3, the DNA is TGTGCCAGCAGCCGAATTCGGGACAAGTATAATTCACCCCTCCACTTT.